This TCR beta chain appears in the sequencing data of a study of T cells in Graves' hyperthyroidism and ophthalmopathy. Template material for amplifying TCR beta CDR3 regions consisted of RNA transcripts. With the HTBI primer set, the TCR CDR3 went through a first round of RT-PCR. MiXCR was run by TCRdb on the multiplex PCR reads, yielding one entry per CDR3 protein. The sample has some 720,000 distinct CDR3 sequences; about 17% are singletons. The table lists this clonotype with a few counts. CDR1 ENHRY and CDR2 SYGVKD come from the germline V gene. V lost 6 bases and J lost 2, with 10 bases in between. The CDR3 covers 13 residues.

Sequenced: blood. This sequence originates from a man younger than 35 with Graves' hyperthyroidism. The chain uses TRBV10-3 and TRBJ1-1; no clear D. CDR3 in DNA: TGTGCCATCAGGGGAAGACCAAACACTGAAGCTTTCTTT. As protein: CAIRGRPNTEAFF.